The entry below describes one T cell receptor (beta chain). This CDR3 is 14 amino acids long. Deletions cut 2 bases from V and 5 bases from J, with 13 bases between. Germline CDR1 KGHSH, CDR2 LQKENI. The data originate from a study of blood T cell repertoires in COVID-19. Study as a whole: Both acute and convalescent COVID-19 samples were obtained from the United States, Italy and Spain. T cells, B-cell-depleted T cells, or PBMCs provided the cDNA or gDNA that served as material.

Some clones are missing from TCRdb's copy, which holds only in-frame ones; the method was immunoSEQ multiplex PCR. The data hold some 90,000 clones, with around 90% observed a single time. The clonotype comes from a man aged 50-59 years with acute or convalescent COVID-19. Sequenced input: peripheral blood. This rearrangement joins TRBV18 to TRBJ2-7; tentative D call: TRBD1 (6 bases). The chain's CDR3 is CASSPGAGADEQYF. The CDR3, as DNA: TGTGCCAGCTCACCAGGGGCAGGGGCGGACGAGCAGTACTTC.